A single sample is the source of the 14 T cell receptor beta chains below, sequenced in a study of sequential checkpoint blockade in melanoma. Sample treatment: randomized to nivolumab then ipilimumab (arm A) or the reverse (arm B). Using immunoSEQ multiplex PCR, the repertoire was profiled, and TCRdb retains in-frame clones only, with some absent. The table lists just over 6,000 clones, 20% to 25% of them singletons. This material consisted of tumor tissue (inferred from file names), taken from a patient given nivolumab and ipilimumab in sequence. All receptors come from a human donor with melanoma.

This chain joins TRBV19 and TRBJ2-6; D is possibly TRBD1 or TRBD2 (5 bases each). V lost 3 bases and J lost 0, with 9 bases in between. The CDR3 has 16 residues. Per the germline V gene, CDR1 is LNHDA and CDR2 is SQIVND (reference sequence). Written as DNA, the CDR3 is TGTGCCAGTAGTATGGGGGATCCCTCTGGGGCCAACGTCCTGACTTTC. Amino acid sequence: CASSMGDPSGANVLTF.

This clone was counted ten times or more. The V call is TRBV11-3, the J call TRBJ1-2, with D unclear. Germline values: CDR1 SGHNT, CDR2 YENEEA. The V end lost 5 bases, the J end lost 3 bases, and 13 bases lay between the germline ends. The CDR3 has 14 amino acids. CDR3 nucleotide sequence: TGTGCCAGCAGCCGGGGTCCCGGGGACTATGGCTACACCTTC. Its translation: CASSRGPGDYGYTF.

Only a few counts were recorded for this clone. The chain has TRBV15 and TRBJ2-7; 9 positions match TRBD1. This CDR3 region has 16 residues. Losses at the gene ends were 0 bases for V and 0 bases for J; bases not matched to a gene: 3. The germline V gene has CDR1 LNHNV and CDR2 YYDKDF (reference sequence). CDR3 loop: CATSREGTGNSYEQYF. As DNA, the CDR3 is TGTGCCACCAGCAGAGAAGGGACAGGGAACTCCTACGAGCAGTACTTC.

This clone was seen only once. V is TRBV19 and J is TRBJ2-5; a possible D gene is TRBD1 (6 bases). The CDR3 is 15 residues long. The germline CDR1 and CDR2 sequences are LNHDA and SQIVND (reference sequence). V gave up 3 bases and J gave up 5 bases, with 16 bases separating them. The CDR3 loop is CASSIVGQGFETQYF. DNA for the CDR3: TGTGCCAGTAGTATTGTGGGCCAGGGGTTTGAGACCCAGTACTTC.

The chain recombines TRBV14 with TRBJ1-2; D unresolved. V was pared by 0 bases and J by 3 bases, with 14 bases between. CDR3 length equals 16 residues. Germline CDR1 is SGHDN and CDR2 is FVKESK. As DNA, the CDR3 is TGTGCCAGCAGCCAAGAATTGGGATGGACCCACTATGGCTACACCTTC. Amino acid sequence: CASSQELGWTHYGYTF.

This clone showed up just a few times. J is TRBJ2-5 and V is TRBV2, with D perhaps being TRBD1 or TRBD2 (5 bases each). CDR3 size: 21 residues. V was trimmed by 2 bases and J by 1 base, leaving 29 bases between them. Per the germline V gene, CDR1 is SNHLY and CDR2 is FYNNEI. This CDR3 is CASSEIPSGDGRTPTQETQYF. In nucleotides, the CDR3 is TGTGCCAGCAGTGAAATCCCCTCTGGGGACGGTCGGACGCCAACCCAAGAGACCCAGTACTTC.

In its sample, this clone was seen many times. V gene TRBV11-3 combines with J gene TRBJ2-7; 9 nucleotides match TRBD1. This CDR3 is 17 amino acids long. V was pared by 5 bases and J by 3 bases, with 14 bases of the junction left unmatched. Per germline, CDR1 SGHNT and CDR2 YENEEA. The CDR3 loop is CASSQGPGDRGSYEQYF. The CDR3 DNA reads as TGTGCCAGCAGCCAGGGCCCTGGAGACAGGGGGAGCTACGAGCAGTACTTC.

This clone showed up many times. V gene TRBV7-5 combines with J gene TRBJ1-1; the table's D gene call, TRBD1, was not cross checked with the DNA. TRBV7-5 is given as a pseudogene. The CDR3 loop spans 15 amino acids. The CDR3 reads CASSLTPRQGTEAFF. CDR3 nucleotides: TGTGCCAGCAGCTTAACGCCTAGACAGGGAACTGAAGCTTTCTTT.

This clone came up a few times. The chain recombines TRBV9 with TRBJ2-5; D perhaps matches TRBD1 (5 bases). V was cut by 4 bases and J by 7 bases, with 17 bases left in between. This CDR3 is built from 14 residues. Germline lookup yields CDR1 SGDLS and CDR2 YYNGEE. CDR3 DNA sequence: TGTGCCAGCAGCTCACAGGACCTCGGCGGGACCCAGTACTTC. Translating gives CASSSQDLGGTQYF.

The rearrangement joins TRBV30 to TRBJ2-6; D unclear. The CDR3 length is 16 residues. Trimming cost V 3 bases and J 3 bases, with 15 bases left between them. Germline lookup yields CDR1 GTSNPN and CDR2 SVGIG (reference sequence). The CDR3 sequence: CAWRRLPPFGANVLTF. The CDR3 bases are TGTGCCTGGAGACGTTTACCCCCTTTTGGGGCCAACGTCCTGACTTTC. The whole variable domain, filled in from reference TRBV30 and TRBJ2-6, reads SQTIHQWPATLVQPVGSPLSLECTVEGTSNPNLYWYRQAAGRGLQLLFYSVGIGQISSEVPQNLSASRPQDRQFILSSKKLLLSDSGFYLCAWRRLPPFGANVLTFGAGSRLTVL.

This clone was seen a handful of times. CDR3 amino acids: CASSIGATGGIETQYF. As DNA, the CDR3 is TGTGCCAGTAGTATAGGGGCGACAGGGGGCATAGAGACCCAGTACTTC. J is TRBJ2-5 and V is TRBV19; 10 bases fit TRBD1. With V trimmed by 1 base and J by 4 bases, 6 bases remained unmatched. Germline V lookup: CDR1 LNHDA, CDR2 SQIVND (reference sequence). This CDR3 is built from 16 residues.

This clone was seen a handful of times. This sequence joins TRBV18 and TRBJ1-1; D remains unclear. Trimming pared 5 bases from V and 1 base from J, leaving 5 bases between. The germline gives CDR1 KGHSH, CDR2 LQKENI. The CDR3 spans 12 residues. CDR3 sequence reads: CASSRANTEAFF. For the CDR3, the DNA is TGTGCCAGCTCAAGGGCGAACACTGAAGCTTTCTTT.

This clone was observed a handful of times. V and J are TRBV5-1 and TRBJ2-2; D gene ambiguous. Looked up from germline, CDR1 is SGHRS and CDR2 is YFSETQ. The CDR3 spans 15 residues. Trimming shortened V by 8 bases and J by 6 bases, and 20 bases separated the two germline ends. Written as DNA, the CDR3 is TGCGCCAGTGTTCTAGAGACAAGGACGTCCGGGGAGCTGTTTTTT. Its translation: CASVLETRTSGELFF.

The rearrangement joins TRBV7-2 to TRBJ2-1, with D hard to call. The CDR3 sequence is 13 residues long. V was pared by 4 bases and J by 6 bases, with 10 bases between. From germline, CDR1 is SGHTA and CDR2 FQGNSA. As DNA, the CDR3 is TGTGCCAGCAGCTCCAGTATGGCCAATGAGCAGTTCTTC. Residues: CASSSSMANEQFF.